These T cell receptor beta chains were read from a single sample in a study of blood T cell repertoires in COVID-19. Sequencing was performed with immunoSEQ multiplex PCR; in TCRdb, only in-frame clones are kept and a portion is missing. The sample records approximately 310,000 clones, around 90% being singletons. Sequenced material: PBMCs or T cells enriched from blood (not recorded which). These receptor sequences come from a man aged 55 to 70 who had recovered from COVID-19. CDR3s include the opening cysteine and the closing phenylalanine or tryptophan. A D gene is named only where the DNA matches it firmly. The listing skips clone size in some rows; elsewhere it reads once, few, many or a size class.

DNA	CDR3	V	size	J	D
TGCGCCAGCAGCACACAGGGTTGGGAGCAGTTCTTC	CASSTQGWEQFF	TRBV5-1	.	TRBJ2-1	.
TGTGCCACCAGCAGAGATAGCGCCCTAGCCAAAAACATTCAGTACTTC	CATSRDSALAKNIQYF	TRBV15	once	TRBJ2-4	.
TGTGCCAGCAGCCCGGTCCCGGGACTGGACTCCTACAATGAGCAGTTCTTC	CASSPVPGLDSYNEQFF	TRBV7-3	few	TRBJ2-1	.
TGTGCCACCAGTGATTCCTCAGGAGGGGCCAGCAATCAGCCCCAGCATTTT	CATSDSSGGASNQPQHF	TRBV24-1	.	TRBJ1-5	.
TGTGCCAGCAGCCTGTTAGCGTACAATGAGCAGTTCTTC	CASSLLAYNEQFF	TRBV9	.	TRBJ2-1	.
TGCGCCAGCGCCCCAGGTGGGCCCGGTGGCTACACCTTC	CASAPGGPGGYTF	TRBV5-1	.	TRBJ1-2	.
TGCGCCAGCAGCTTTGGCAAGCTAGCGGGAGGGGGCAATGAGCAGTTCTTC	CASSFGKLAGGGNEQFF	TRBV5-1	.	TRBJ2-1	TRBD2
TGTGCCAGCTCACTCACGGACACAGACAATGAGCAGTTCTTC	CASSLTDTDNEQFF	TRBV18	.	TRBJ2-1	.
TGTGCCAGCAGTAAAAAGGCCGGGACTAGCGGGAGGGGGGAGCAGTTCTTC	CASSKKAGTSGRGEQFF	TRBV25-1	once	TRBJ2-1	TRBD2
TGTGCCACCAGCTCGACAGGGATGAGCACCGGGGAGCTGTTTTTT	CATSSTGMSTGELFF	TRBV24-1	.	TRBJ2-2	TRBD1
TGTGCCAGCAGTTTGGGACAGTCTCACACCTTC	CASSLGQSHTF	TRBV12-3/TRBV12-4	.	TRBJ1-2	TRBD1
TGTGCCAGCAGGGCAATGGGGACAGGGAGCAACACTGAAGCTTTCTTT	CASRAMGTGSNTEAFF	TRBV28	once	TRBJ1-1	TRBD1
TGTGCCAGCAGCTTTAGCGGACGGGTCACCGGGGAGCTGTTTTTT	CASSFSGRVTGELFF	TRBV7-2	once	TRBJ2-2	.
TGTGCCAGCAGCCGCCCCGGGACAGTCAATAATGAAAAACTGTTTTTT	CASSRPGTVNNEKLFF	TRBV4-2	.	TRBJ1-4	TRBD1
TGCGCCAGCAGCTTGGCCGGGACAGGGGCTTATGGCTACACCTTC	CASSLAGTGAYGYTF	TRBV5-1	.	TRBJ1-2	TRBD1
TGCGCCAGCAGCCAAGGGAGGGACAGGGCCGATCAGCCCCAGCATTTT	CASSQGRDRADQPQHF	TRBV4-1	.	TRBJ1-5	TRBD1
TGTGCCAGCGGATCCACCGGGACTAGCCTCCACGAGCAGTACTTC	CASGSTGTSLHEQYF	TRBV21-1	.	TRBJ2-7	.
TGTGCCAGCAGTTACCGAGGGGGACATAATGAAAAACTGTTTTTT	CASSYRGGHNEKLFF	TRBV6-5	once	TRBJ1-4	.
TGTGCCAGCAGCCCGGGACTAGCGGGAGGCTATACGCAGTATTTT	CASSPGLAGGYTQYF	TRBV9	.	TRBJ2-3	TRBD2
TGTGCCAGCAGCTTGGGACAGGGGGCGGTTGGCTACACCTTC	CASSLGQGAVGYTF	TRBV5-6	.	TRBJ1-2	TRBD1
TGTGCCAGCTCACGATCTTGGACTAGCGTGGGCTCTGGGGCCAACGTCCTGACTTTC	CASSRSWTSVGSGANVLTF	TRBV18	.	TRBJ2-6	TRBD2
TGTGCCAGCAGCTTAGGAGGACGGGGATCCCCCCCTTACGAGCAGTACTTC	CASSLGGRGSPPYEQYF	TRBV7-9	.	TRBJ2-7	.